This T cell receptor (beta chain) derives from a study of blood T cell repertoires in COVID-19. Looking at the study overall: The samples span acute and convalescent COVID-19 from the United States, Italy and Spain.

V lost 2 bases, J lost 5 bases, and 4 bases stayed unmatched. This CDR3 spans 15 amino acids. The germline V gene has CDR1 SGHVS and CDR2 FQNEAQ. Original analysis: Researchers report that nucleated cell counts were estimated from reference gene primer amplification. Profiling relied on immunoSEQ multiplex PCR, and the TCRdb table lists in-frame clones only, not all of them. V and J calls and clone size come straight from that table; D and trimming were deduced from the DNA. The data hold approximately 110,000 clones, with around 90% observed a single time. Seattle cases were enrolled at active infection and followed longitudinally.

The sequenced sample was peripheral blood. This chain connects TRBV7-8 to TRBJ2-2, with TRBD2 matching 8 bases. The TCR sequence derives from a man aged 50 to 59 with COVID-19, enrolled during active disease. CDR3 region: CASSLLSGDTGELFF. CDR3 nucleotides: TGTGCCAGCAGCTTACTTAGCGGGGATACCGGGGAGCTGTTTTTT.